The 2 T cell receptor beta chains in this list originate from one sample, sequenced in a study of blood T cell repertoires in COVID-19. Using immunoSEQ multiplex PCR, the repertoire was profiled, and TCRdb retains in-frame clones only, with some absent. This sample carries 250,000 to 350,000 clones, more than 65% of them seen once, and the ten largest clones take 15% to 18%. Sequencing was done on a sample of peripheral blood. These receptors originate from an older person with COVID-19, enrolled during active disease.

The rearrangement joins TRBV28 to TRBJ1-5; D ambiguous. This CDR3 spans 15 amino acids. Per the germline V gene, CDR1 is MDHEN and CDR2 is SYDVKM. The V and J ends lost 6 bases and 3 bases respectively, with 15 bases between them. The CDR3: CASSLRTGNNQPQHF. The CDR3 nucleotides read TGTGCCAGCAGCCTAAGGACTGGGAACAATCAGCCCCAGCATTTT.

In DNA form, the CDR3 reads TGTGCCAGCAGCCAAGGAGGCGCTACCTACGAGCAGTACTTC. This translates into CASSQGGATYEQYF. The chain combines TRBV3-1 (or the pseudogene TRBV3-2) with TRBJ2-7; D call uncertain. Germline assignment: CDR1 LGHDT and CDR2 YNNKEL (reference sequence). The germline V and J ends were trimmed by 1 base and 2 bases, with 9 bases remaining between them. This CDR3 has 14 amino acids.